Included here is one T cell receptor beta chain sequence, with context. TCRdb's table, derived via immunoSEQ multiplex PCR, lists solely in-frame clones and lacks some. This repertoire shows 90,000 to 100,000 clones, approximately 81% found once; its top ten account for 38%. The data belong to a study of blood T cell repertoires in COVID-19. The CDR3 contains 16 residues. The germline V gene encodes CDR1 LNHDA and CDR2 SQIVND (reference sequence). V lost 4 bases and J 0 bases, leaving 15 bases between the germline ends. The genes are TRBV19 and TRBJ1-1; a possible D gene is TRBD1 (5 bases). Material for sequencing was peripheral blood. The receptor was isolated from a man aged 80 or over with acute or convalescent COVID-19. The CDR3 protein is CASSKGPGPMNTEAFF. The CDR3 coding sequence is TGTGCCAGTAGTAAGGGGCCAGGGCCGATGAACACTGAAGCTTTCTTT.